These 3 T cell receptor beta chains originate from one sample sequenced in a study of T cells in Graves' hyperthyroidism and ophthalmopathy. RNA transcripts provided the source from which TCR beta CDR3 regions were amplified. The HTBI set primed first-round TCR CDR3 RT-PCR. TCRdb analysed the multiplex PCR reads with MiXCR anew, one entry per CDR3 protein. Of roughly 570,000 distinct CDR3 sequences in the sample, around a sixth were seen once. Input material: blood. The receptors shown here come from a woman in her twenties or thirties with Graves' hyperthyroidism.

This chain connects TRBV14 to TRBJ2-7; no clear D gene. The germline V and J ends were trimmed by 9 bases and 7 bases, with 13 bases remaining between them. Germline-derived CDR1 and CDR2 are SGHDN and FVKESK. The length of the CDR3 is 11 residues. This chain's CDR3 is CASGMSREQYF. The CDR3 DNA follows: TGTGCCAGTGGGATGTCGAGGGAGCAGTACTTC.

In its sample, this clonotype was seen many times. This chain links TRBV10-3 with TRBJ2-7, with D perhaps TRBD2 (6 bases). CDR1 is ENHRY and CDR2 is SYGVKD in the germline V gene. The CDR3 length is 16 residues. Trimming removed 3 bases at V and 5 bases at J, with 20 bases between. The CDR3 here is CAISDPSGGFRDEQYF. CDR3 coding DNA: TGTGCCATCAGTGACCCCTCCGGGGGTTTTCGCGACGAGCAGTACTTC.

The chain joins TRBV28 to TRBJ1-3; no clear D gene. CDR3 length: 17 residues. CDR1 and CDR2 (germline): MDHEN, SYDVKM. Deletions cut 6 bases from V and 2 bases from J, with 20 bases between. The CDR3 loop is CASSTTINPTTGNTIYF. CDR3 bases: TGTGCCAGCAGCACCACTATCAACCCTACGACTGGAAACACCATATATTTT.